This T cell receptor beta chain is drawn from a study of CD4 T cells in relation to SARS-CoV-2 and coronaviruses. About this clone itself: Antigen specificity is unknown.

Using immunoSEQ multiplex PCR, the repertoire was profiled, and TCRdb retains in-frame clones only, with some absent. The data contain roughly 30,000 clones, around 84% of them singletons. This CDR3 region has 12 residues. Germline V gives CDR1 MGHRA, CDR2 YSYEKL. V shed 1 base and J shed 6 bases, with 5 bases lying between them. CD4+ T cells from unexposed donors were obtained before the COVID-19 pandemic (2011-2018). CD4+ T cells were isolated from the cells after about nine days of culture. Fresh IL-2 medium replaced half the medium on days 3 and 7. This clonotype originated in a human donor in good health. The sample taken for sequencing was CD4+ T cells from PBMCs, cultured in vitro. The chain uses TRBV4-1 and TRBJ2-3; D call uncertain. CDR3 amino acids: CASSQVADTQYF. The CDR3 bases are TGCGCCAGCAGCCAAGTGGCGGATACGCAGTATTTT.